Following are 32 T cell receptor beta chains from one sample sequenced in a study of T cell responses to AZD1222 COVID-19 vaccine. The assay was immunoSEQ multiplex PCR, and TCRdb's table has in-frame clones only and misses some. The sample contains 130,000 or so clones, 80% to 95% of which appear only once. Sequencing was performed on peripheral blood, taken 28 days after the second dose of the MenACWY control vaccine. These receptors all come from an adult who received the MenACWY meningococcal vaccine as a control.

This clone is a singleton in its sample. The genes are TRBV7-9 and TRBJ2-1; TRBD2 matches at 7 bases. The CDR3 spans 13 residues. CDR1 SEHNR and CDR2 FQNEAQ come from the germline V gene (reference sequence). For the CDR3, the DNA is TGTGCTATAGGCGGGAGTCTCGACAATGAGCAGTTCTTC. This translates into CAIGGSLDNEQFF.

V and J are TRBV5-1 and TRBJ1-4; 7 nucleotides agree with TRBD1. V trimming: 4 bases; J trimming: 3 bases; junction bases outside the gene matches: 6. Germline CDR1 and CDR2: SGHRS and YFSETQ. There are 15 residues in the CDR3. CDR3 loop: CASSRSGGPNEKLFF. The CDR3 coding sequence is TGCGCCAGCAGCAGATCAGGGGGACCTAATGAAAAACTGTTTTTT.

The chain couples TRBV28 to TRBJ2-2, with D perhaps being TRBD1 or TRBD2 (5 bases each). V was clipped by 9 bases and J by 0 bases, with 11 bases between them. The CDR3 spans 14 residues. Germline CDR1 reads MDHEN; CDR2 reads SYDVKM. CDR3 loop: CARGDYPNTGELFF. The CDR3 DNA follows: TGTGCCAGGGGGGATTACCCGAACACCGGGGAGCTGTTTTTT.

The chain has TRBV7-9 and TRBJ2-7; 13 bases map to TRBD2. This CDR3 spans 19 amino acids. Germline V gene lookup returns CDR1 SEHNR and CDR2 FQNEAQ (reference sequence). Unmatched junction bases numbered 15, after V lost 5 bases and J lost 2 bases. The CDR3: CASSPPGLAGETITYEQYV. CDR3 sequence (DNA): TGTGCCAGCAGCCCCCCTGGACTAGCGGGGGAAACTATCACCTACGAGCAGTACGTC.

The V and J genes are TRBV5-1 and TRBJ1-1, with unresolved D. The CDR3 sequence is 12 residues long. Trimming stripped 1 base from V and 7 bases from J, with 8 bases between. Germline CDR1 reads SGHRS; CDR2 reads YFSETQ. The CDR3 protein is CASSLSGLEAFF. CDR3 nucleotide sequence: TGCGCCAGCAGCTTGTCTGGACTTGAAGCTTTCTTT.

The rearrangement uses TRBV3-1 (or the pseudogene TRBV3-2) and TRBJ2-1, with D hard to call. The germline gives CDR1 LGHDT, CDR2 YNNKEL (reference sequence). The CDR3 spans 13 residues. V was shortened by 1 base and J by 12 bases, with 13 bases between the two germline ends. CDR3: CASSQATTGRQFF. The CDR3 DNA reads as TGTGCCAGCAGCCAAGCCACTACCGGCAGGCAGTTCTTC.

The rearrangement links TRBV10-3 to TRBJ2-7, with TRBD2 identical over 7 bases. Germline V lookup: CDR1 ENHRY, CDR2 SYGVKD. The CDR3 runs to 14 residues. V gave up 6 bases and J gave up 3 bases; unmatched junction bases: 8. The DNA for the CDR3 is TGTGCCATCAGCGCTAGCGGCAAGGTCTACGAGCAGTACTTC. It specifies CAISASGKVYEQYF.

The CDR3 region has the DNA TGTGCCATTAGGACCACGGGGGTAGATACGCAGTATTTT. Protein product: CAIRTTGVDTQYF. The J gene is TRBJ2-3, the V gene TRBV28; a weak D match, TRBD2 (6 bases). Germline lookup yields CDR1 MDHEN and CDR2 SYDVKM. This CDR3 region has 13 residues. The V and J ends lost 10 bases and 5 bases respectively, with 16 bases between them.

The chain couples TRBV19 to TRBJ2-5; TRBD1 aligns across 7 bases. The CDR3 spans 15 residues. The germline gives CDR1 LNHDA, CDR2 SQIVND (reference sequence). V lost 5 bases, J lost 2 bases, and 8 bases stayed unmatched. The CDR3 nucleotides are TGTGCCAGTAGTCTCCGGGACAGACCGCAAGAGACCCAGTACTTC. Its translation: CASSLRDRPQETQYF.

J is TRBJ1-6 and V is TRBV9, with TRBD1 matching 7 bases. Germline V lookup: CDR1 SGDLS, CDR2 YYNGEE. Unmatched junction bases numbered 3, after V lost 5 bases and J lost 7 bases. This CDR3 region has 13 residues. The CDR3 nucleotides read TGTGCCAGCAGAAGGGACAGCAATTCACCCCTCCACTTT. Its translation is CASRRDSNSPLHF.

This chain joins TRBV5-1 and TRBJ2-2; a weak D match, TRBD1 (5 bases). The germline V gene encodes CDR1 SGHRS and CDR2 YFSETQ. The CDR3 length is 14 residues. V was trimmed by 4 bases and J by 5 bases, leaving 12 bases between them. For the CDR3, the DNA is TGCGCCAGCAGCGACCCTCCAGGGACCGGGGAGCTGTTTTTT. This codes for CASSDPPGTGELFF. The variable domain in full, completed from reference TRBV5-1 and TRBJ2-2, reads KAGVTQTPRYLIKTRGQQVTLSCSPISGHRSVSWYQQTPGQGLQFLFEYFSETQRNKGNFPGRFSGRQFSNSRSEMNVSTLELGDSALYLCASSDPPGTGELFFGEGSRLTVL.

This clone was detected a few times. This chain connects TRBV28 to TRBJ2-7; 8 nucleotides match TRBD2. The CDR3 totals 19 residues. CDR1 MDHEN and CDR2 SYDVKM come from the germline V gene. V dropped 10 bases and J dropped 2; count of bases not matched to a gene: 25. The CDR3 bases are TGTGCCACTTACTATGGCAAACGGGAGGGGAGGGGAACTACCTACGAGCAGTACTTC. Its protein product is CATYYGKREGRGTTYEQYF.

The genes are TRBV13 and TRBJ1-1; D unclear. Per the germline V gene, CDR1 is PRHDT and CDR2 is FYEKMQ (reference sequence). The CDR3 consists of 14 residues. V was clipped by 1 base and J by 0 bases, with 6 bases between them. The CDR3 bases are TGTGCCAGCAGCTTAGCAGAAATGAACACTGAAGCTTTCTTT. This gives the protein CASSLAEMNTEAFF.

V and J are TRBV18 and TRBJ2-4; no reliable D call. Deletions cut 6 bases from V and 0 bases from J, with 9 bases between. This CDR3 comprises 14 residues. Germline CDR1 and CDR2: KGHSH and LQKENI. The CDR3 region is CASSGDLAKNIQYF. The CDR3 coding sequence is TGTGCCAGCTCCGGAGATCTAGCCAAAAACATTCAGTACTTC.

The chain links TRBV7-2 to TRBJ1-4; maybe TRBD1 (5 bases). There are 12 residues in the CDR3. Germline CDR1 and CDR2: SGHTA and FQGNSA. Between the trimmed V and J ends, which lost 10 bases and 8 bases, there was a span of 14 bases. CDR3 loop: CAKRGRIEKLFF. Written as DNA, the CDR3 is TGTGCCAAACGGGGCAGAATCGAAAAACTGTTTTTT.

The V and J genes are TRBV18 and TRBJ1-1, with TRBD1 matching 7 bases. Looked up from germline, CDR1 is KGHSH and CDR2 is LQKENI. The trim removed 3 bases at V and 7 bases at J, leaving 8 bases unmatched. The length of the CDR3 is 14 residues. CDR3 amino acids: CASSPSGGFNEAFF. The DNA of the CDR3 is TGTGCCAGCTCACCTTCAGGGGGTTTCAATGAAGCTTTCTTT.

The chain uses TRBV28 and TRBJ2-7, with TRBD2 matching over 10 bases. Germline lookup yields CDR1 MDHEN and CDR2 SYDVKM. The CDR3 loop spans 16 amino acids. V dropped 5 bases and J dropped 3; count of bases not matched to a gene: 10. CDR3: CASSPPQREGIYEQYF. CDR3 DNA: TGTGCCAGCAGTCCCCCCCAGCGGGAGGGGATCTACGAGCAGTACTTC.

The CDR3 loop reads CASSPRTPDSSYNEQFF. In nucleotides, the CDR3 is TGTGCCAGCTCACCGAGGACCCCGGACAGCTCCTACAATGAGCAGTTCTTC. The chain is built from TRBV18 and TRBJ2-1, with D possibly being TRBD1 (6 bases). Germline CDR1 is KGHSH and CDR2 is LQKENI. The V end lost 3 bases, the J end lost 0 bases, and 15 bases lay between the germline ends. CDR3 length equals 17 residues.

Remarks on this clone: The junction does not match germline at one end; this may be a read error. The chain links TRBV2 to TRBJ1-6; 10 bases are shared with TRBD1. The CDR3 length is 14 residues. Germline V gene lookup returns CDR1 SNHLY and CDR2 FYNNEI. The CDR3 DNA follows: TGTGCCAGCAGAGAAGACAGGGGGCTCTTACCCCTCCACTTT. Encoded protein: CASREDRGLLPLHF.

The V gene is TRBV5-1, the J gene TRBJ2-5; D is ambiguous. This CDR3 comprises 15 residues. Looked up from germline, CDR1 is SGHRS and CDR2 is YFSETQ. V was trimmed by 1 base and J by 1 base, leaving 11 bases between them. The CDR3 protein is CASSLLAERQETQYF. The CDR3 DNA follows: TGCGCCAGCAGCTTGCTGGCGGAGCGCCAAGAGACCCAGTACTTC.

The V gene is TRBV5-5, the J gene TRBJ2-7, with D perhaps assigned TRBD1 or TRBD2 (9 bases each). Germline V gene data show CDR1 as SGHKS and CDR2 as YYEKEE (reference sequence). Trimming pared 4 bases from V and 5 bases from J, leaving 31 bases between. The CDR3 runs 19 residues. The CDR3 region has the DNA TGTGCCAGCAGCCCCGGGACAGGGATCTTGAGCGGGAGGTGGAACGAGCAGTACTTC. It yields the protein CASSPGTGILSGRWNEQYF.

V and J are TRBV21-1 and TRBJ2-7; no check of the table's D call, TRBD2, against the DNA was made. TRBV21-1 is labeled a pseudogene. This CDR3 has 17 amino acids. The CDR3 bases are TGTGCCAGCAGCAAATCTCTAGCGGGGCAAAGCTCCTACGAGCAGTACGTC. It specifies CASSKSLAGQSSYEQYV.

The V gene is TRBV24-1, the J gene TRBJ1-5, with D hard to call. The CDR3 has 14 residues. The V and J ends lost 7 bases and 2 bases respectively, with 11 bases between them. In germline, CDR1 is KGHDR, CDR2 SFDVKD. The CDR3 reads CATSGTPGNQPQHF. The CDR3 DNA reads as TGTGCCACCAGCGGCACCCCGGGCAATCAGCCCCAGCATTTT.

J is TRBJ1-2 and V is TRBV23-1; 8 nucleotides line up with TRBD1. Being an ORF, TRBV23-1 has a function that is uncertain. This CDR3 is 17 amino acids long. J gave up 4 bases and V 0 bases, and 10 bases lay outside the gene matches. The CDR3 reads CASSQSYARDRSYGYTF. The DNA of the CDR3 is TGCGCCAGCAGTCAATCCTATGCCCGGGACAGGTCCTATGGCTACACCTTC.

The CDR3 protein is CASLRQGTSGNTIYF. CDR3 in DNA: TGTGCCAGCCTCAGACAGGGGACTTCTGGAAACACCATATATTTT. The genes are TRBV7-9 and TRBJ1-3; 8 nucleotides match TRBD1. CDR1 SEHNR and CDR2 FQNEAQ come from the germline V gene (reference sequence). Losses at the gene ends were 8 bases for V and 1 base for J; bases not matched to a gene: 7. This CDR3 contains 15 residues.

The V call is TRBV14, the J call TRBJ2-5; no definite D call. CDR3 length: 13 amino acids. V gave up 3 bases and J gave up 5 bases, with 10 bases separating them. CDR1 is SGHDN and CDR2 is FVKESK in the germline V gene. The CDR3 is CASSQYGRETQYF. The CDR3 nucleotides read TGTGCCAGCAGCCAGTATGGACGTGAGACCCAGTACTTC.

The genes are TRBV10-3 and TRBJ1-1, with D possibly TRBD1 on 5 matching bases. V was pared by 4 bases and J by 5 bases, with 14 bases between. The CDR3 spans 14 residues. Germline V lookup: CDR1 ENHRY, CDR2 SYGVKD. The CDR3, as DNA: TGTGCCATCAGTGTCGGGGGGTTTGGGACTGAAGCTTTCTTT. It translates to CAISVGGFGTEAFF.

The CDR3 region is CASSRVDEAFF. CDR3 nucleotides: TGTGCCAGCTCACGCGTCGATGAAGCTTTCTTT. The chain links TRBV18 to TRBJ1-1; D remains ambiguous. The CDR3 extends over 11 amino acids. Germline-derived CDR1 and CDR2 are KGHSH and LQKENI. V was pared by 4 bases and J by 7 bases, with 7 bases between.

The chain couples TRBV24-1 to TRBJ2-1; D might be TRBD2 (6 bases). The CDR3 is made up of 16 amino acids. V was clipped by 1 base and J by 5 bases, with 14 bases between them. Germline loops: CDR1 KGHDR, CDR2 SFDVKD. The chain's CDR3 is CATSDLAGGFNNEQFF. In nucleotides, the CDR3 is TGTGCCACCAGTGATTTAGCCGGAGGGTTCAACAATGAGCAGTTCTTC.

The chain has TRBV14 and TRBJ2-2; TRBD2 matches 10 bases. The J segment lost 0 bases and the V segment lost 3 bases, leaving 4 bases of the junction unmatched. Germline CDR1 and CDR2: SGHDN and FVKESK. The CDR3 covers 17 residues. CDR3 nucleotides: TGTGCCAGCAGCCAGCCGGGACTAGCGTCGAACACCGGGGAGCTGTTTTTT. This encodes CASSQPGLASNTGELFF.

The rearrangement uses TRBV30 and TRBJ1-1, with D possibly being TRBD1 (5 bases). The CDR3 has 11 amino acids. Germline V gene sequence: CDR1 GTSNPN, CDR2 SVGIG (reference sequence). V was clipped by 5 bases and J by 1 base, with 5 bases between them. The CDR3 DNA reads TGTGCCTGGGGACAGAACACTGAAGCTTTCTTT. Translation gives CAWGQNTEAFF.

The CDR3 nucleotides read TGTGCCAGCAGAGTCGGACAGGGATACACTGAAGCTTTCTTT. Protein sequence: CASRVGQGYTEAFF. This chain uses TRBV2 with TRBJ1-1; 8 bases are shared with TRBD1. This CDR3 spans 14 amino acids. Germline V gene lookup returns CDR1 SNHLY and CDR2 FYNNEI. V dropped 6 bases and J dropped 3; count of bases not matched to a gene: 6. Based on the CDR3 plus reference TRBV2 and TRBJ1-1, the full variable domain is EPEVTQTPSHQVTQMGQEVILRCVPISNHLYFYWYRQILGQKVEFLVSFYNNEISEKSEIFDDQFSVERPDGSNFTLKIRSTKLEDSAMYFCASRVGQGYTEAFFGQGTRLTVV.